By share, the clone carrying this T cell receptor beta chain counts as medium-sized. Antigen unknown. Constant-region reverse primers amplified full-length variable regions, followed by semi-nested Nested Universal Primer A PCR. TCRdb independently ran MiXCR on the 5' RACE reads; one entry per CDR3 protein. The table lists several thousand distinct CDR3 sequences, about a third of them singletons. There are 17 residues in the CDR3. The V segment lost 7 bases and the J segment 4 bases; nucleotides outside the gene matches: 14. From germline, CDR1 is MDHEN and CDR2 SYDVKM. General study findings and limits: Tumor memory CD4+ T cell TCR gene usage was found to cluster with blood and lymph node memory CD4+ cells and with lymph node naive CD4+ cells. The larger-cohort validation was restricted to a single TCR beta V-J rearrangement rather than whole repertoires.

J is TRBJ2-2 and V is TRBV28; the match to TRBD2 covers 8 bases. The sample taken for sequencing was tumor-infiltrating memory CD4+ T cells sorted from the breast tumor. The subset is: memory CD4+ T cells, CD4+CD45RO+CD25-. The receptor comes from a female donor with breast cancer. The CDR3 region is CASTSLRGARGTGELFF. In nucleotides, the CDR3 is TGTGCCAGCACGAGCTTGCGGGGGGCGCGAGGCACCGGGGAGCTGTTTTTT.